Given below is one TCR beta chain in context. The data originate from a study of shared clonotypes between healthy human individuals. Study summary: Samples came from a couple of female and a few male donors aged 18 to 49.

Germline V gene sequence: CDR1 LNHDA, CDR2 SQIVND (reference sequence). The CDR3 runs 15 residues. Trimming took 2 bases from V and 5 from J; bases not matched to a gene: 8. Each subset's genomic DNA was shared equally among a number of immunoSEQ plates. Sequenced by immunoSEQ multiplex PCR; TCRdb stores in-frame clones only, minus some. The sample includes about 980,000 clones, around three quarters of them seen just once. Sequencing was done on a sample of memory CD4+ T cells sorted from blood. As for subset: CD45RA-negative fraction. This receptor was identified in a man between 18 and 29 years old in good health. The chain recombines TRBV19 with TRBJ1-1; 7 bases match TRBD1. The CDR3 nucleotides are TGTGCCAGTAGTATAACCTCTACAGGGGAGACTGAAGCTTTCTTT. Amino acids: CASSITSTGETEAFF.